The 21 T cell receptor beta chains listed next were all sequenced from one sample in a study of OX40 agonist ivuxolimab in advanced cancers. Here immunoSEQ multiplex PCR was the method, and the copy in TCRdb shows in-frame clones only, minus some. The sample has under 90,000 clones; approximately 85% are singletons. The source was CD4+ or CD8+ T cells sorted from blood, collected in a trial of the OX40 agonist ivuxolimab. These receptors were collected from an adult with an advanced solid tumor such as melanoma, head and neck, liver or kidney cancer.

This chain joins TRBV4-3 and TRBJ1-1; no firm D call. This CDR3 contains 14 residues. The V end was cut by 1 base, the J end by 5 bases, with 11 bases between. CDR1 and CDR2 from the germline V gene are LGHNA and YSLEER. The CDR3 spells CASSQVGVGTEAFF. CDR3 sequence (DNA): TGCGCCAGCAGCCAAGTCGGGGTAGGTACTGAAGCTTTCTTT.

The chain uses TRBV29-1 and TRBJ2-1, with D perhaps TRBD1 (8 bases). The CDR3 has 12 residues. V was trimmed by 2 bases and J by 8 bases, leaving 10 bases between them. Germline V CDR1 and CDR2: SQVTM, ANQGSEA. The CDR3 DNA sequence: TGCAGCGTTGAAACAGGGGGGGATGAGCAGTTCTTC. Protein sequence: CSVETGGDEQFF.

The V call is TRBV4-3, the J call TRBJ1-6; D is undetermined. The CDR3 sequence is 15 residues long. Trimming cost V 0 bases and J 2 bases, with 5 bases left between them. Germline CDR1 reads LGHNA; CDR2 reads YSLEER. The CDR3 here is CASSQDVTYNSPLHF. As DNA, the CDR3 is TGCGCCAGCAGCCAAGACGTTACCTATAATTCACCCCTCCACTTT.

The chain uses TRBV7-3 and TRBJ1-1; 10 nucleotides align to TRBD1. J gave up 1 base and V 2 bases, and 4 bases lay outside the gene matches. Germline assignment: CDR1 SGHTA and CDR2 FQGTGA. CDR3 length: 16 residues. CDR3 region: CASSLGDRGQNTEAFF. The CDR3, as DNA: TGTGCCAGCAGCTTAGGGGACAGGGGTCAGAACACTGAAGCTTTCTTT.

This chain uses TRBV5-1 with TRBJ1-3, with D uncertain. The CDR3 contains 14 residues. Germline V gives CDR1 SGHRS, CDR2 YFSETQ. Trimming removed 7 bases at V and 0 bases at J, with 11 bases between. CDR3 in amino acids: CASGHGISGNTIYF. The CDR3 nucleotides read TGCGCCAGCGGGCACGGGATCTCTGGAAACACCATATATTTT.

The genes are TRBV29-1 and TRBJ2-3, with D maybe TRBD2 (6 bases). Per the germline V gene, CDR1 is SQVTM and CDR2 is ANQGSEA. The CDR3 runs to 13 residues. The V gene lost 5 bases and the J gene lost 1 base, with 10 bases spanning the gap. The CDR3 loop is CSVTREGTDTQYF. In DNA form, the CDR3 reads TGCAGCGTTACCAGGGAGGGCACAGATACGCAGTATTTT.

The chain combines TRBV28 with TRBJ1-1; 9 positions match TRBD1. The CDR3 is made up of 14 amino acids. The V segment lost 8 bases and the J segment 9 bases; nucleotides outside the gene matches: 13. CDR1 is MDHEN, CDR2 SYDVKM, per germline. The CDR3 nucleotides read TGTGCCAGCGTTGGCAGACCGGGACAGGGAAAAGCTTTCTTT. It codes for CASVGRPGQGKAFF.

The V and J genes are TRBV14 and TRBJ2-3; D remains unclear. The CDR3 is made up of 16 amino acids. CDR1 and CDR2 (germline): SGHDN, FVKESK. V was shortened by 6 bases and J by 6 bases, with 22 bases between the two germline ends. CDR3 sequence (DNA): TGTGCCAGCAGTTTTCCCGGGCCCACCATGAGGGATACGCAGTATTTT. Protein product: CASSFPGPTMRDTQYF.

Only one count was recorded for this clone. The chain employs TRBV11-1 and TRBJ2-7, with D uncertain. Germline CDR1 reads SGHAT; CDR2 reads FQDESV (reference sequence). Trimming removed 5 bases at V and 6 bases at J, with 11 bases between. The length of the CDR3 is 12 residues. The CDR3 loop reads CASSPRQAEQYF. The CDR3 DNA follows: TGTGCCAGCAGCCCCCGGCAGGCCGAGCAGTACTTC.

The chain employs TRBV5-1 and TRBJ2-5, with TRBD2 identical over 9 bases. CDR1 and CDR2 (germline): SGHRS, YFSETQ. The CDR3 contains 16 residues. The junction had 5 bases not matched to a gene; V was cut back by 1 base and J by 1 base. This chain's CDR3 is CASSLIGGGAQETQYF. The CDR3 DNA sequence: TGCGCCAGCAGCTTGATTGGCGGGGGGGCCCAAGAGACCCAGTACTTC.

The gene calls are TRBV20-1 and TRBJ1-2; D gene ambiguous. The CDR3 covers 8 residues. CDR1 is DFQATT, CDR2 SNEGSKA, per germline (reference sequence). The CDR3 DNA reads TGCAGGCTAGGGGGCTACACCTTC. Encoded protein: CRLGGYTF.

This clone was observed a handful of times. CDR3 in amino acids: CASSLVEGNTIYF. The CDR3 region has the DNA TGTGCCAGCAGCTTAGTAGAAGGAAACACCATATATTTT. V and J are TRBV7-2 and TRBJ1-3; D ambiguous. Trimming shortened V by 1 base and J by 4 bases, and 5 bases separated the two germline ends. Germline CDR1 is SGHTA and CDR2 is FQGNSA. The CDR3 length is 13 residues.

The chain has TRBV5-4 and TRBJ2-7; 10 nucleotides line up with TRBD1. V trimming: 4 bases; J trimming: 2 bases; junction bases outside the gene matches: 6. The CDR3 totals 15 residues. Germline assignment: CDR1 SGHNT and CDR2 YYREEE (reference sequence). The CDR3 DNA reads TGTGCCAGCAGCAGGACAGGGGGTCGGACCTACGAGCAGTACTTC. Protein product: CASSRTGGRTYEQYF.

The CDR3 here is CASSPPGQGGEQYF. CDR3 nucleotide sequence: TGTGCCAGCAGCCCCCCGGGACAGGGGGGCGAGCAGTACTTC. The chain employs TRBV6-6 and TRBJ2-7; TRBD1 matches 11 bases. V gave up 6 bases and J gave up 6 bases; unmatched junction bases: 7. Per germline, CDR1 MNHNY and CDR2 SVGAGI (reference sequence). The CDR3 spans 14 residues.

The J gene is TRBJ2-7, the V gene TRBV5-1; 10 bases are a match to TRBD2. V lost 0 bases to trimming and J lost 2 bases; unmatched junction nucleotides: 8. Germline CDR1 is SGHRS and CDR2 is YFSETQ. The CDR3 is 17 residues long. The CDR3 loop is CASSLVGGTSGTYEQYF. As DNA, the CDR3 is TGCGCCAGCAGCTTGGTGGGGGGTACTAGCGGGACCTACGAGCAGTACTTC. The whole variable domain, filled in from reference TRBV5-1 and TRBJ2-7, reads KAGVTQTPRYLIKTRGQQVTLSCSPISGHRSVSWYQQTPGQGLQFLFEYFSETQRNKGNFPGRFSGRQFSNSRSEMNVSTLELGDSALYLCASSLVGGTSGTYEQYFGPGTRLTVT.

V usage is TRBV9 and J usage is TRBJ2-7; unclear D gene. CDR3 size: 13 residues. From germline, CDR1 is SGDLS and CDR2 YYNGEE. V shed 4 bases and J shed 5 bases, with 13 bases lying between them. The CDR3 region is CASSPLESHEQYF. In DNA, the CDR3 is TGTGCCAGCAGCCCCCTTGAGAGCCACGAGCAGTACTTC.

The chain combines TRBV5-1 with TRBJ1-1; D is uncertain. The V gene lost 0 bases and the J gene lost 1 base, with 4 bases spanning the gap. Germline V lookup: CDR1 SGHRS, CDR2 YFSETQ. CDR3 length: 13 amino acids. The CDR3 reads CASSLARNTEAFF. DNA of the CDR3: TGCGCCAGCAGCTTGGCTAGGAACACTGAAGCTTTCTTT.

This chain connects TRBV2 to TRBJ2-7, with 7 bases matching TRBD2. Losses at the gene ends were 10 bases for V and 2 bases for J; bases not matched to a gene: 2. In germline, CDR1 is SNHLY, CDR2 FYNNEI. The CDR3 consists of 11 residues. CDR3 nucleotides: TGTGCCACCAGCGGGGCCTACGAGCAGTACTTC. Its protein product is CATSGAYEQYF.

The V gene is TRBV6-1, the J gene TRBJ1-5; D possibly corresponds to TRBD1 (5 bases). CDR1 is MNHNS and CDR2 is SASEGT in the germline V gene. This CDR3 has 14 residues. Between the trimmed V and J ends, which lost 2 bases and 4 bases, there was a span of 9 bases. The CDR3 DNA sequence: TGTGCCAGCAGTGAAAGTTGGGGGAATCAGCCCCAGCATTTT. Translating it yields CASSESWGNQPQHF.

J is TRBJ2-1 and V is TRBV9, with D unclear. V was shortened by 4 bases and J by 0 bases, with 14 bases between the two germline ends. In germline, CDR1 is SGDLS, CDR2 YYNGEE. The CDR3 totals 16 residues. Here the CDR3 DNA reads TGTGCCAGCAGCCCGAGGATAAGGTCCTCCTACAATGAGCAGTTCTTC. Protein sequence: CASSPRIRSSYNEQFF. The whole variable domain, filled in from reference TRBV9 and TRBJ2-1, reads DSGVTQTPKHLITATGQRVTLRCSPRSGDLSVYWYQQSLDQGLQFLIQYYNGEERAKGNILERFSAQQFPDLHSELNLSSLELGDSALYFCASSPRIRSSYNEQFFGPGTRLTVL.

This rearrangement joins TRBV9 to TRBJ1-2; 8 nucleotides agree with TRBD1. The CDR3 is made up of 13 amino acids. CDR1 and CDR2 from the germline V gene are SGDLS and YYNGEE. The junction had 4 bases not matched to a gene; V was cut back by 0 bases and J by 9 bases. CDR3 protein: CASSVDNRGSYTF. The DNA for the CDR3 is TGTGCCAGCAGCGTAGATAACAGGGGGAGCTACACCTTC.